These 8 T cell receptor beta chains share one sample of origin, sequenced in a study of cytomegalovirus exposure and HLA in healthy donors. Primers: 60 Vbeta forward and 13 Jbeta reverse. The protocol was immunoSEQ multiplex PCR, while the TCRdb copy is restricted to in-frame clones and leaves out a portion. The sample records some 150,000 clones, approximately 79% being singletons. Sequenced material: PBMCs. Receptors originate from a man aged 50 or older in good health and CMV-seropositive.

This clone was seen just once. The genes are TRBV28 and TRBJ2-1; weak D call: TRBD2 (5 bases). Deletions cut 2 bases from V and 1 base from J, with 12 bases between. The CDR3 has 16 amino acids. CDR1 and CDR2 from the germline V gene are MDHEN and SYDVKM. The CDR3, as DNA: TGTGCCAGCAGTTTAGACTACCCCAGGTCCTACAATGAGCAGTTCTTC. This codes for CASSLDYPRSYNEQFF.

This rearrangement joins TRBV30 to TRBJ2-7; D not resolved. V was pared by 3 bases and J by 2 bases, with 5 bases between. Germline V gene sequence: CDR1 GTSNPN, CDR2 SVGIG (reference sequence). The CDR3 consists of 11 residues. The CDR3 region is CAWRIAYEQYF. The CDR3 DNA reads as TGTGCCTGGAGAATAGCCTACGAGCAGTACTTC.

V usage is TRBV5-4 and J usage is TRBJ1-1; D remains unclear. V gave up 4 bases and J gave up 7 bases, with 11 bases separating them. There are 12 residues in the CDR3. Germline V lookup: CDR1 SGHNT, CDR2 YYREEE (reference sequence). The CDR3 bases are TGTGCCAGCAGCCTTCCCGAGCATGAAGCTTTCTTT. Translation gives CASSLPEHEAFF.

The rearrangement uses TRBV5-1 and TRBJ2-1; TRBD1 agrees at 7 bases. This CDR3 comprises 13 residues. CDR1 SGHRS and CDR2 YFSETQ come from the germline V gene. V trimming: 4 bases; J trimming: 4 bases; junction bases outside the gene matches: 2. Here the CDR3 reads CASSPGQYNEQFF. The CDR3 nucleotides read TGCGCCAGCAGCCCGGGACAGTACAATGAGCAGTTCTTC.

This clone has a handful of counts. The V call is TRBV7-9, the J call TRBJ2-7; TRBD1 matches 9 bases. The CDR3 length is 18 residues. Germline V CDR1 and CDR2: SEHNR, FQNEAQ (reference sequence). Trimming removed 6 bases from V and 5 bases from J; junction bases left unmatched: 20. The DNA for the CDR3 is TGTGCCAGCAGTTCGAATACCCGGGGACAGGGAAAAAAGGACGAGCAGTACTTC. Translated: CASSSNTRGQGKKDEQYF.

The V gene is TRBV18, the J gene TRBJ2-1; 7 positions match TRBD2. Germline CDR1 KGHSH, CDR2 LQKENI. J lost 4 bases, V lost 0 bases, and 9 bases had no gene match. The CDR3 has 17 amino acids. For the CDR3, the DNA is TGTGCCAGCTCACCACCTGTGCGGGCTAGCGGTTACAATGAGCAGTTCTTC. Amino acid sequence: CASSPPVRASGYNEQFF. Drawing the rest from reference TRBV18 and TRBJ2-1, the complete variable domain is NAGVMQNPRHLVRRRGQEARLRCSPMKGHSHVYWYRQLPEEGLKFMVYLQKENIIDESGMPKERFSAEFPKEGPSILRIQQVVRGDSAAYFCASSPPVRASGYNEQFFGPGTRLTVL.

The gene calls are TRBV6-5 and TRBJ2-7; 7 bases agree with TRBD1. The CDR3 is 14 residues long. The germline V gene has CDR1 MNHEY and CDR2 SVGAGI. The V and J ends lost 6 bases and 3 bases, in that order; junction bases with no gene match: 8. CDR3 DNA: TGTGCCAGCAGCCGAGCCGGGACAGACTACGAGCAGTACTTC. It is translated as CASSRAGTDYEQYF.

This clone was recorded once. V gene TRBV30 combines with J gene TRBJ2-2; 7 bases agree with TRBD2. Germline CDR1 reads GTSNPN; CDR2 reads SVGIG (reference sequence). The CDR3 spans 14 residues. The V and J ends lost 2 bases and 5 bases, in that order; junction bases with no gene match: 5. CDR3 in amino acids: CAWSPGTITGELFF. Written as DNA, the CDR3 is TGTGCCTGGAGTCCCGGGACTATAACCGGGGAGCTGTTTTTT.